These 2 T cell receptor beta chains were sequenced from one sample in a study of cytomegalovirus exposure and HLA in healthy donors. PCR was performed using 60 Vbeta and 13 Jbeta primers. The repertoire was sequenced with immunoSEQ multiplex PCR; TCRdb's copy has only in-frame clones and lacks some. The sample comprises about 110,000 clones, roughly 80% of which are singletons, and 6.5% to 9.5% rests with the top ten. The sequencing input was PBMCs. The source of these receptors is a woman between 35 and 50 years old in good health and CMV-seropositive.

Remarks on this clone: This same CDR3 is encoded by further DNA sequences in the sample. V gene TRBV2 combines with J gene TRBJ2-3; TRBD2 aligns across 8 bases. The CDR3 spans 15 residues. J lost 3 bases, V lost 4 bases, and 6 bases had no gene match. In germline, CDR1 is SNHLY, CDR2 FYNNEI. Here the CDR3 reads CASSGRGGGTDTQYF. For the CDR3, the DNA is TGTGCCAGCAGTGGGCGGGGCGGGGGGACAGATACGCAGTATTTT.

This chain connects TRBV25-1 to TRBJ2-5; TRBD1 matches at 9 bases. Germline trimming cut 1 base from V and 10 bases from J; bases unmatched to any gene: 10. The CDR3 contains 15 residues. CDR1 is MGHDK and CDR2 is SYGVNS in the germline V gene. The chain's CDR3 is CASSELGQGVSGQYF. DNA of the CDR3: TGTGCCAGCAGTGAATTGGGACAGGGTGTCAGTGGCCAGTACTTC.